The 25 T cell receptor beta chains presented below share a single source sample, sequenced in a study of cytomegalovirus exposure and HLA in healthy donors. PCR amplification relied on 60 Vbeta primers (plus 13 Jbeta primers). Measured with immunoSEQ multiplex PCR; TCRdb has only the in-frame clones, and not every one. The sample has some 130,000 clones; 83% are singletons. Sequencing was performed on PBMCs. These receptors originate from a man in his forties in good health and CMV-seronegative.

The chain has TRBV7-2 and TRBJ1-3; D remains unclear. Germline-derived CDR1 and CDR2 are SGHTA and FQGNSA. V lost 8 bases, J lost 0 bases, and 5 bases lay in between. The CDR3 contains 12 residues. CDR3 in DNA: TGTGCCAGCGGAGGCTCTGGAAACACCATATATTTT. Amino acids: CASGGSGNTIYF.

CDR3 protein: CASSIGGSGGWDIQYF. CDR3 in DNA: TGTGCCAGTAGTATAGGGGGGAGCGGGGGGTGGGACATTCAGTACTTC. The chain joins TRBV19 to TRBJ2-4; the match to TRBD2 covers 9 bases. With 1 base clipped from V and 8 bases from J, the junction kept 9 bases outside the gene matches. This CDR3 is 16 amino acids long. Germline V CDR1 and CDR2: LNHDA, SQIVND (reference sequence).

This chain links TRBV11-2 with TRBJ2-1; a weak D match, TRBD2 (6 bases). CDR3 length equals 14 residues. In germline, CDR1 is SGHAT, CDR2 FQNNGV. Trimming pared 1 base from V and 8 bases from J, leaving 12 bases between. CDR3: CASSLVVGSDEQFF. The CDR3 region has the DNA TGTGCCAGCAGCTTAGTTGTCGGGAGTGATGAGCAGTTCTTC.

The chain has TRBV5-4 and TRBJ1-2; 11 bases line up with TRBD1. Germline values: CDR1 SGHNT, CDR2 YYREEE (reference sequence). J gave up 4 bases and V 4 bases, and 3 bases lay outside the gene matches. The CDR3 consists of 14 residues. Here the CDR3 reads CASSRTGGSYGYTF. CDR3 DNA: TGTGCCAGCAGCCGGACAGGGGGCAGCTATGGCTACACCTTC.

The rearrangement joins TRBV7-2 to TRBJ2-6; a possible D gene is TRBD2 (6 bases). The germline V gene encodes CDR1 SGHTA and CDR2 FQGNSA. With 5 bases removed from V and 4 bases from J, the gap between germline ends came to 21 bases. This CDR3 comprises 18 residues. DNA for the CDR3: TGTGCCAGCAGCCCCCAGGGTAGCGGATGGTACGGGGCCAACGTCCTGACTTTC. Protein: CASSPQGSGWYGANVLTF.

The CDR3 DNA reads as TGTGCCTGGAGCTACGGACTAGCGGGAGTAAACGAGCAGTACTTC. It codes for CAWSYGLAGVNEQYF. V usage is TRBV30 and J usage is TRBJ2-7; 13 positions agree with TRBD2. The CDR3 has 15 amino acids. Germline V gene data show CDR1 as GTSNPN and CDR2 as SVGIG (reference sequence). The J segment lost 5 bases and the V segment lost 3 bases, leaving 7 bases of the junction unmatched.

The rearrangement uses TRBV5-5 and TRBJ2-7; D perhaps matches TRBD1 (6 bases). V lost 0 bases to trimming and J lost 2 bases, with 12 bases between them. CDR3 length equals 15 residues. Germline V lookup: CDR1 SGHKS, CDR2 YYEKEE (reference sequence). CDR3 sequence (DNA): TGTGCCAGCAGCTTGGTGCCAGGGGATCCCTACGAGCAGTACTTC. Amino acids: CASSLVPGDPYEQYF.

The chain couples TRBV4-3 to TRBJ2-1; 12 nucleotides agree with TRBD1. V lost 3 bases and J lost 7; bases outside the gene matches: 1. The V gene's germline CDR1 is LGHNA and CDR2 YSLEER. This CDR3 is 14 amino acids long. The CDR3 region is CASSQGQGANEQFF. The CDR3 nucleotides are TGCGCCAGCAGCCAGGGACAGGGGGCGAATGAGCAGTTCTTC.

This clone was counted only a few times. The V gene is TRBV5-3, the J gene TRBJ1-1, with 7 nucleotides matching TRBD1. TRBV5-3 is an ORF; its function is uncertain. The V segment lost 4 bases and the J segment 6 bases; nucleotides outside the gene matches: 9. The CDR3 consists of 14 residues. DNA of the CDR3: TGTGCCAGAAGCCCCACAGGGGAAGAATCTGAAGCTTTCTTT. This translates into CARSPTGEESEAFF.

The gene calls are TRBV7-6 and TRBJ2-1; D possibly corresponds to TRBD1 (5 bases). The germline gives CDR1 SGHVS, CDR2 FNYEAQ. The CDR3 contains 15 residues. The V end lost 1 base, the J end lost 3 bases, and 10 bases lay between the germline ends. The CDR3 DNA reads TGTGCCAGCAGCTTAGAGGACAACTACTACAATGAGCAGTTCTTC. Amino acids: CASSLEDNYYNEQFF.

In its sample, this clone was seen a few times. This sequence joins TRBV4-3 and TRBJ2-7; TRBD2 matches 8 bases. V trimming: 2 bases; J trimming: 3 bases; junction bases outside the gene matches: 3. This CDR3 contains 14 residues. The germline CDR1 and CDR2 sequences are LGHNA and YSLEER. The CDR3: CASSQNLAGYEQYF. The CDR3 nucleotides read TGCGCCAGCAGCCAAAATCTAGCGGGCTACGAGCAGTACTTC.

The rearrangement links TRBV28 to TRBJ2-7; D gene unclear. This CDR3 has 13 amino acids. CDR1 and CDR2 from the germline V gene are MDHEN and SYDVKM. The germline V and J ends were trimmed by 2 bases and 2 bases, with 7 bases remaining between them. CDR3 sequence: CASSLEQTYEQYF. CDR3 nucleotide sequence: TGTGCCAGCAGTTTAGAACAGACCTACGAGCAGTACTTC. Full variable domain (rest looked up from reference TRBV28 and TRBJ2-7): DVKVTQSSRYLVKRTGEKVFLECVQDMDHENMFWYRQDPGLGLRLIYFSYDVKMKEKGDIPEGYSVSREKKERFSLILESASTNQTSMYLCASSLEQTYEQYFGPGTRLTVT.

Remarks on this clone: Other DNA sequences of this sample code for an identical CDR3. The V call is TRBV2, the J call TRBJ1-2; 9 bases are shared with TRBD1. The CDR3 totals 13 residues. Germline V gene sequence: CDR1 SNHLY, CDR2 FYNNEI. Unmatched junction bases numbered 7, after V lost 6 bases and J lost 8 bases. CDR3 residues: CASSMGQGGGYTF. The DNA for the CDR3 is TGTGCCAGCAGCATGGGACAGGGAGGCGGCTACACCTTC.

With respect to this clone: Mismatch with germline at one junction end may stem from a read error. The chain joins TRBV7-9 to TRBJ2-7; tentative D call: TRBD1 (5 bases). Per the germline V gene, CDR1 is SEHNR and CDR2 is FQNEAQ (reference sequence). CDR3 length: 14 residues. CDR3 sequence reads: CASSLDSRGYEQYF. The CDR3 coding sequence is TGTGCCAGCAGTTTAGATTCAAGGGGATACGAGCAGTACTTC.

The chain recombines TRBV5-1 with TRBJ2-3; TRBD1 might be the D (6 bases). The CDR3 totals 14 residues. Germline V gene sequence: CDR1 SGHRS, CDR2 YFSETQ. V was cut by 3 bases and J by 3 bases, with 11 bases left in between. CDR3 DNA: TGCGCCAGCAGCTCCGGACAGCCAACAGATACGCAGTATTTT. Its translation is CASSSGQPTDTQYF.

This chain links TRBV7-9 with TRBJ2-2; a weak D match, TRBD2 (6 bases). Between the trimmed V and J ends, which lost 5 bases and 4 bases, there was a span of 11 bases. This CDR3 spans 14 amino acids. Germline CDR1 reads SEHNR; CDR2 reads FQNEAQ (reference sequence). For the CDR3, the DNA is TGTGCCAGCAGCCGGGACTCGGGCACCGGGGAGCTGTTTTTT. Translating gives CASSRDSGTGELFF.

This chain connects TRBV9 to TRBJ2-3; D possibly corresponds to TRBD2 (7 bases). V was trimmed by 0 bases and J by 1 base, leaving 15 bases between them. The V gene's germline CDR1 is SGDLS and CDR2 YYNGEE. The CDR3 runs 17 residues. CDR3 protein: CASSVGGGHVRTDTQYF. For the CDR3, the DNA is TGTGCCAGCAGCGTAGGCGGGGGCCACGTCCGCACAGATACGCAGTATTTT. Combining the CDR3 with reference TRBV9 and TRBJ2-3 gives the whole variable domain DSGVTQTPKHLITATGQRVTLRCSPRSGDLSVYWYQQSLDQGLQFLIQYYNGEERAKGNILERFSAQQFPDLHSELNLSSLELGDSALYFCASSVGGGHVRTDTQYFGPGTRLTVL.

This clone is a singleton in its sample. The chain links TRBV9 to TRBJ1-4, with TRBD1 matching 12 bases. Per the germline V gene, CDR1 is SGDLS and CDR2 is YYNGEE. This CDR3 contains 17 residues. Trimming cost V 0 bases and J 5 bases; bases outside gene matches: 5. The CDR3 coding sequence is TGTGCCAGCAGCGTAGGGGGACAGGGGGCGCCGAATGAAAAACTGTTTTTT. It codes for CASSVGGQGAPNEKLFF.

V is TRBV7-9 and J is TRBJ2-7, with 8 bases aligning to TRBD1. The CDR3 extends over 15 amino acids. The junction had 13 bases not matched to a gene; V was cut back by 5 bases and J by 7 bases. Per germline, CDR1 SEHNR and CDR2 FQNEAQ (reference sequence). The CDR3 DNA follows: TGTGCCAGCAGCATAGGTCAGGGGGCGGAAGAAGAGCAGTACTTC. Translation gives CASSIGQGAEEEQYF.

The chain employs TRBV5-4 and TRBJ1-3; weak D call: TRBD1 (5 bases). V lost 4 bases, J lost 0 bases, and 14 bases lay in between. CDR1 and CDR2 from the germline V gene are SGHNT and YYREEE (reference sequence). The CDR3 is 16 amino acids. The CDR3 protein is CASSPGVSGSGNTIYF. The CDR3 nucleotides read TGTGCCAGCAGCCCGGGGGTCTCGGGCTCTGGAAACACCATATATTTT. The full variable domain, with the rest looked up from reference TRBV5-4 and TRBJ1-3, is ETGVTQSPTHLIKTRGQQVTLRCSSQSGHNTVSWYQQALGQGPQFIFQYYREEENGRGNFPPRFSGLQFPNYSSELNVNALELDDSALYLCASSPGVSGSGNTIYFGEGSWLTVV.

This chain connects TRBV5-6 to TRBJ2-7; 7 bases agree with TRBD2. The length of the CDR3 is 14 residues. Germline V gene sequence: CDR1 SGHDT, CDR2 YYEEEE. V shed 4 bases, J shed 2 bases, and the junction held 6 bases outside the gene matches. The CDR3 protein is CASSELANPYEQYF. For the CDR3, the DNA is TGTGCCAGCAGCGAACTAGCGAATCCCTACGAGCAGTACTTC.

This chain connects TRBV5-1 to TRBJ2-6; D is possibly TRBD1 (6 bases). Germline CDR1 SGHRS, CDR2 YFSETQ. CDR3 size: 17 residues. V was pared by 6 bases and J by 0 bases, with 16 bases between. CDR3 residues: CASTQDRRISGANVLTF. The CDR3 DNA reads as TGCGCCAGCACCCAAGACAGGAGAATCTCTGGGGCCAACGTCCTGACTTTC.

Worth noting for this clone: The sample carries other DNA sequences with the same CDR3. The chain recombines TRBV6-1 with TRBJ1-2; 8 nucleotides align to TRBD1. The CDR3 is 15 residues long. From germline, CDR1 is MNHNS and CDR2 SASEGT. V was clipped by 6 bases and J by 3 bases; unmatched bases: 9. CDR3 nucleotides: TGTGCCAGCAGCTTCTACTCAGGGGGCGACTATGGCTACACCTTC. It encodes CASSFYSGGDYGYTF.

V is TRBV4-2 and J is TRBJ2-7; D ambiguous. Germline CDR1 reads LGHNA; CDR2 reads YNFKEQ. The CDR3 is 16 residues long. V lost 0 bases and J 0 bases, leaving 12 bases between the germline ends. This CDR3 reads CASSQDEDPYSYEQYF. The CDR3 nucleotides are TGTGCCAGCAGCCAAGACGAGGATCCTTACTCCTACGAGCAGTACTTC.

V gene TRBV27 combines with J gene TRBJ2-5; 9 bases align to TRBD1. The tail of the sequence fits TRBJ2-7 better, so the J call may be wrong. The CDR3 contains 14 residues. Germline values: CDR1 MNHEY, CDR2 SMNVEV (reference sequence). In DNA form, the CDR3 reads TGTGCCACCTCCCCCGGGACAGGGACCTACGAGCAGTACTTC. Its translation: CATSPGTGTYEQYF.